Listed below are T cell receptor beta chains from one sample, sequenced in a study of cytomegalovirus exposure and HLA in healthy donors. Assay: immunoSEQ multiplex PCR; the TCRdb copy retains only in-frame clones and omits some. Among approximately 88,000 clones listed, around 81% were seen once. Sequencing input: PBMCs. Receptors originate from a man younger than 35 in good health and CMV-seropositive. CDR3s include the opening cysteine and the closing phenylalanine or tryptophan. A D gene is named only where the DNA matches it firmly. Some rows have no size entry. The others give once, few or many, or a class for an expanded clone.

clone size,J gene,D gene,V gene,CDR3 DNA,CDR3 protein
.,TRBJ1-2,TRBD1,TRBV10-3,TGTGCCATCAGTAGCGAACAGGGGGCGCTTGACTACTATGGCTACACCTTC,CAISSEQGALDYYGYTF
once,TRBJ1-1,.,TRBV19,TGTGCCAGTAGTATGGGACATTTGAACACTGAAGCTTTCTTT,CASSMGHLNTEAFF
.,TRBJ1-1,TRBD1,TRBV7-9,TGTGCCAGCAGCCGGGGACAGGCAAACACTGAAGCTTTCTTT,CASSRGQANTEAFF
once,TRBJ2-7,.,TRBV5-6,TGTGCCAGCAGCTCCCCAGGGTTCGCCTACGAGCAGTACTTC,CASSSPGFAYEQYF
.,TRBJ2-1,TRBD1,TRBV4-1,TGCGCCAGCAGCCAGATGACAGGGGTTGAGCAGTTCTTC,CASSQMTGVEQFF
.,TRBJ1-2,TRBD1,TRBV4-2,TGTGCCAGCAGCCGACAGGGACACCTAGGCTATGGCTACACCTTC,CASSRQGHLGYGYTF
.,TRBJ2-3,.,TRBV4-1,TGCGCCAGCAGTAAGATGGGGCCCCGTGGGGCCACAGATACGCAGTATTTT,CASSKMGPRGATDTQYF
.,TRBJ1-3,.,TRBV27,TGTGCCAGCAGTTTACGAGGGCCTGGAAACACCATATATTTT,CASSLRGPGNTIYF
.,TRBJ2-2,.,TRBV5-1,TGCGCCGGCAGCTCCGACAATGCCGGGGAGCTGTTTTTT,CAGSSDNAGELFF
.,TRBJ2-4,TRBD2,TRBV9,TGTGCCAGCAGCGTAAGGGTCCTAGCGGAAAACATTCAGTACTTC,CASSVRVLAENIQYF
.,TRBJ2-1,.,TRBV10-2,TGCGCCAGCAGTGACGGGCTAGCACTCAATGAGCAGTTCTTC,CASSDGLALNEQFF
.,TRBJ2-5,TRBD2,TRBV5-4,TGTGCCAGCAGCTTGTTAGCGGGAGGGCCGAAAGAGACCCAGTACTTC,CASSLLAGGPKETQYF
.,TRBJ2-7,TRBD2,TRBV6-5,TGTGCCAGCAGTTACGGGGCTAGCGGGAGTTACGAGCAGTACTTC,CASSYGASGSYEQYF
.,TRBJ2-1,TRBD2,TRBV10-3,TGTGCCATCGGGGCCAGCGGGAGGGATAATGAGCAGTTCTTC,CAIGASGRDNEQFF
.,TRBJ2-7,TRBD1,TRBV2,TGTGCCAGCGGCCTAGGGGGCCTCTCCTACGAGCAGTACTTC,CASGLGGLSYEQYF
once,TRBJ2-7,TRBD1,TRBV29-1,TGCAGCGTTGAAGGAGTAGGGGGCCTCTCCTACGAGCAGTACTTC,CSVEGVGGLSYEQYF
.,TRBJ2-1,.,TRBV5-1,TGCGCCAGCAGCTTGCAGCGGGATGAGCAGTTCTTC,CASSLQRDEQFF
.,TRBJ2-1,.,TRBV6-5,TGTGCCAGCAGTTTGGGAGGGGGGTTCTTCTTC,CASSLGGGFFF
.,TRBJ2-2,.,TRBV28,TGTGCCAGCACCTTGGGAGTCACCGGGGAGCTGTTTTTT,CASTLGVTGELFF
.,TRBJ2-3,.,TRBV4-1,TGCGCCAGCAGCCAAGAAGGTAGCGTTTACACAGATACGCAGTATTTT,CASSQEGSVYTDTQYF
.,TRBJ2-1,.,TRBV9,TGTGCCAGCAGCGGGGGAGAGGTAGACAATGAGCAGTTCTTC,CASSGGEVDNEQFF
once,TRBJ1-5,TRBD1,TRBV2,TGTGCCAGCAGTGCCGGGACAGGCGGTTTGGGCCATCAGCCCCAGCATTTT,CASSAGTGGLGHQPQHF
.,TRBJ2-1,TRBD1,TRBV10-3,TGTGCCATCAGTGGGAAGACAGGGAATGTCGGTGAGCAGTTCTTC,CAISGKTGNVGEQFF
.,TRBJ2-7,.,TRBV11-3,TGTGCCAGCAGCTTAATGGAGAACTACGAGCAGTACTTC,CASSLMENYEQYF
.,TRBJ2-3,.,TRBV10-3,TGTGCCGTAACTCCGGGACTTCCGGATACGCAGTATTTT,CAVTPGLPDTQYF
.,TRBJ1-2,.,TRBV5-1,TGCGCCAGCAGCCTGCGGACAGCTAACTATGGCTACACCTTC,CASSLRTANYGYTF
.,TRBJ2-3,TRBD1,TRBV10-3,TGTGCCATCAGTGGACAGGGCGCGCCAGATACGCAGTATTTT,CAISGQGAPDTQYF
.,TRBJ1-3,TRBD1,TRBV6-6,TGTGCCAGCAGCCACCCGGGACAGAGCCCAAACACCATATATTTT,CASSHPGQSPNTIYF
.,TRBJ2-5,.,TRBV29-1,TGCAGCGTTGTTTCCAGGATACAAGAGACCCAGTACTTC,CSVVSRIQETQYF
.,TRBJ2-7,TRBD2,TRBV6-5,TGTGCCAGCAGGAGTTGGCTAGCGGGAGGCTACGAGCAGTACTTC,CASRSWLAGGYEQYF
.,TRBJ2-7,.,TRBV23-1,TGCGCCAGCAGTCGTCGGCTAGCGAGCTCCGGGCAGTACTTC,CASSRRLASSGQYF
once,TRBJ2-7,TRBD1,TRBV6-1,TGTGCCAGCAGTGAACCAGGACAGGGGTCCTACGAGCAGTACTTC,CASSEPGQGSYEQYF